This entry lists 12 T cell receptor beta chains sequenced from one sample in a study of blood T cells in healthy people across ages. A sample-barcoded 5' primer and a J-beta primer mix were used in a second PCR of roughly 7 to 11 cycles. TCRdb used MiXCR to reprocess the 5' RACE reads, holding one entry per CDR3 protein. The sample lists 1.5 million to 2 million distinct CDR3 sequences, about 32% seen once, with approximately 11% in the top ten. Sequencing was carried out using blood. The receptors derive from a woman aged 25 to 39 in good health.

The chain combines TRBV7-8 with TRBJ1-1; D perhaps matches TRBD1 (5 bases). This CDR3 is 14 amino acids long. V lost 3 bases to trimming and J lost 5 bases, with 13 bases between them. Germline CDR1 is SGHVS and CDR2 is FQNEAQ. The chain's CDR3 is CASSFGQGRTEAFF. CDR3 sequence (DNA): TGTGCCAGCAGCTTTGGGCAGGGTAGAACTGAAGCTTTCTTT.

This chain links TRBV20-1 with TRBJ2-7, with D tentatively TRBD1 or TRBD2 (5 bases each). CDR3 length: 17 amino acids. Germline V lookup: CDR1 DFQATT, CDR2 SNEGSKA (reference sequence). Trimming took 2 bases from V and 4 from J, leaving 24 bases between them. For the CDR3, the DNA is TGCAGTGCTAGATTAAGGCCTACAGCCCGAGGGGATTACGAGCAGTACTTC. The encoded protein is CSARLRPTARGDYEQYF.

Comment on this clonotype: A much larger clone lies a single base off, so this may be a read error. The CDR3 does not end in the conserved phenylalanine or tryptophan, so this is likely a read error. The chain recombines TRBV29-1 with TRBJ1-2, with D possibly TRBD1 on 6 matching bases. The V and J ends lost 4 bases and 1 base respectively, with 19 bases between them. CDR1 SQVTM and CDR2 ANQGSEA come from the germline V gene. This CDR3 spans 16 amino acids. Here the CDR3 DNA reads TGCAGCGTTGTGGGGGGGCCTGATGATCTTAACTATGGCTACACCTGC. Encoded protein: CSVVGGPDDLNYGYTC.

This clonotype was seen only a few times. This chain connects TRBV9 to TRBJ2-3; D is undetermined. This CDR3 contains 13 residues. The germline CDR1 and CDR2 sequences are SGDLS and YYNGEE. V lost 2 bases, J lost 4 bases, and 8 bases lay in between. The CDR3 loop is CASSVALADTQYF. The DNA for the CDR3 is TGTGCCAGCAGCGTCGCCCTAGCAGATACGCAGTATTTT.

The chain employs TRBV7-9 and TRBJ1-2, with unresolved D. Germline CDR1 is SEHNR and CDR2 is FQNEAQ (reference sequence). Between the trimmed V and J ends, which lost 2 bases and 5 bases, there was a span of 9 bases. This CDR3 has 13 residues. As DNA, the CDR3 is TGTGCCAGCAGCTTAATGCAACAATATGGCTACACCTTC. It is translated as CASSLMQQYGYTF.

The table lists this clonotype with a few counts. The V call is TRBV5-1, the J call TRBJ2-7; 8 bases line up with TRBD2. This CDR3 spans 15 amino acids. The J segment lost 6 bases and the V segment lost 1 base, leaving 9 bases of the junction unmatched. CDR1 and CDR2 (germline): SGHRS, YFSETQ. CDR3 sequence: CASSLRIAGLREQYF. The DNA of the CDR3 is TGCGCCAGCAGCTTGAGAATAGCGGGGTTACGCGAGCAGTACTTC.

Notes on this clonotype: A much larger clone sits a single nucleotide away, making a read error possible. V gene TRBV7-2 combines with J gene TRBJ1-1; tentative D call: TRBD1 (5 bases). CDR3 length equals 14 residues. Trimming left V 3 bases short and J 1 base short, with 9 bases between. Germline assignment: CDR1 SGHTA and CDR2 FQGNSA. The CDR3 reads CASSFEDKNTEAFF. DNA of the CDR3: TGTGCCAGCAGCTTCGAGGACAAGAACACTGAAGCTTTCTTT.

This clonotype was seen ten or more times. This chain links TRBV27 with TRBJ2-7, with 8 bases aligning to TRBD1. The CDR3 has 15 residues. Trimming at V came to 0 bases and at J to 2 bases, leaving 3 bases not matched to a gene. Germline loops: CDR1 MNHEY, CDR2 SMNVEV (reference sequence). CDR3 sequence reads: CASSLSGTGPYEQYF. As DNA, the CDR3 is TGTGCCAGCAGTTTATCTGGGACAGGCCCCTACGAGCAGTACTTC.

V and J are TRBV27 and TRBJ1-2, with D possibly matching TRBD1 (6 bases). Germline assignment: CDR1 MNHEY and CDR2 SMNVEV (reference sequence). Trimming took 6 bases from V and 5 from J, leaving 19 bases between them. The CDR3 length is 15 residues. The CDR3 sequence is CASSAADSLSYGYTF. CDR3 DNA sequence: TGTGCCAGCAGCGCTGCGGACAGTCTCAGTTATGGCTACACCTTC.

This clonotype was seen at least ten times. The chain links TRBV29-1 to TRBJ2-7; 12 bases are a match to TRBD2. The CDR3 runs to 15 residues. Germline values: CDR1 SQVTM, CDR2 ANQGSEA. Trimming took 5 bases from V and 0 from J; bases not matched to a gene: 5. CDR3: CSVRASGRGSYEQYF. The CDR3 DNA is TGCAGCGTTAGAGCTAGCGGGAGGGGCTCCTACGAGCAGTACTTC.

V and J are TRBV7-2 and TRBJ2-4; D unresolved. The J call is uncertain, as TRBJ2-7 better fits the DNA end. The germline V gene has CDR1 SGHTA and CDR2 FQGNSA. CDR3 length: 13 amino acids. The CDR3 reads CASSLYRVGEQYF. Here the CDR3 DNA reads TGTGCCAGCAGCTTATATCGGGTCGGCGAGCAGTACTTC.

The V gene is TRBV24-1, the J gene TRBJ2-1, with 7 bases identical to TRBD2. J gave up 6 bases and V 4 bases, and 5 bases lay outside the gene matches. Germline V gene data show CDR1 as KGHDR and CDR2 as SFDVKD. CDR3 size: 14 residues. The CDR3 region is CATSEGDYPNEQFF. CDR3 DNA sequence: TGTGCCACCAGTGAGGGGGACTACCCCAATGAGCAGTTCTTC.